The rows below give T cell receptor beta chains drawn from one sample of a study of cytomegalovirus exposure and HLA in healthy donors. Method: immunoSEQ multiplex PCR; TCRdb's copy keeps in-frame clones and lacks some. The sample has 120,000 or so clones; roughly 78% are singletons. The source material was PBMCs. Receptor source: a man aged 25-40 years in good health and CMV-seropositive. CDR3s include the opening cysteine and the closing phenylalanine or tryptophan. The order of the fields is D gene, clone size, J gene, V gene, CDR3 DNA, CDR3 protein. The D gene is left open where the match is weak. Clone size is shown for a subset of rows, as once, few, many or a class of expanded clone.

TRBD1 - TRBJ1-5 TRBV7-8 TGTGCCAGCAGCTTAGCAGGGGGCGGCCAGCCCCAGCATTTT CASSLAGGGQPQHF
- - TRBJ2-3 TRBV5-1 TGCGCCAGCGGGGACACCTCAGATACGCAGTATTTT CASGDTSDTQYF
- - TRBJ1-1 TRBV6-5 TGTGCCAGCAGTTACTCGGGAGGGGTAGTGGCTGAAGCTTTCTTT CASSYSGGVVAEAFF
- - TRBJ2-7 TRBV5-1 TGCGCCAGCAGCTCAGGGGGACTCGACGAGCAGTACTTC CASSSGGLDEQYF
- - TRBJ2-1 TRBV10-3 TGTGCCATCAGTCCGGGGGTACAGGTCCACAATGAGCAGTTCTTC CAISPGVQVHNEQFF
- - TRBJ1-6 TRBV5-1 TGCGCCAGCAGCTACCACCGACGGGGGGATAATTCACCCCTCCACTTT CASSYHRRGDNSPLHF
- - TRBJ2-3 TRBV6-1 TGTGCCAGCAGTGAGCTAGCTAGCACAGATACGCAGTATTTT CASSELASTDTQYF
- once TRBJ2-5 TRBV18 TGTGCCAGCTCACCCGGACATGACCAAGAGACCCAGTACTTC CASSPGHDQETQYF
- - TRBJ1-4 TRBV9 TGTGCCAGCAGCGTAGGAGGGGGGGCCTCTAATGAAAAACTGTTTTTT CASSVGGGASNEKLFF
TRBD2 - TRBJ2-5 TRBV2 TGTGCCAGCAGTGATTCCGGGACGGGGGGAGAGACCCAGTACTTC CASSDSGTGGETQYF
- - TRBJ1-2 TRBV27 TGTGCCAGCAGTTTATCGAAACAGGGATATGGCTACACCTTC CASSLSKQGYGYTF
TRBD1 - TRBJ1-2 TRBV28 TGTGCCAGCAGTTTCCCGGGGACAGCCGACTATGGCTACACCTTC CASSFPGTADYGYTF
TRBD1 - TRBJ2-2 TRBV7-3 TGTGCCAGCAGCCGGACAGGGTTTGGGAATGCCGGGGAGCTGTTTTTT CASSRTGFGNAGELFF
TRBD1 - TRBJ1-1 TRBV5-6 TGTGCCAGCAGCCCCCAGGGGGCGAGAGCTTTCTTT CASSPQGARAFF
- - TRBJ2-7 TRBV2 TGTGCCAGCAGTGGTTCGGGAACCTCCTACGAGCAGTACTTC CASSGSGTSYEQYF
TRBD1 few TRBJ1-6 TRBV5-1 TGCGCCAGCAGCTTGGGGGACAGGGATAATTCACCCCTCCACTTT CASSLGDRDNSPLHF
- - TRBJ1-3 TRBV19 TGTGCCAGTAGTATAAAGCTCTCTGGAAACACCATATATTTT CASSIKLSGNTIYF
- once TRBJ1-2 TRBV19 TGTGCCAGTAGTATAGGGTATGGGCATGGCTACACCTTC CASSIGYGHGYTF
- - TRBJ1-1 TRBV30 TGTGCCTGGAGTCGAGGGAGGACTGAAGCTTTCTTT CAWSRGRTEAFF
TRBD1 - TRBJ1-1 TRBV2 TGTGCCAGCACCGGACAGGGGTTTAACACTGAAGCTTTCTTT CASTGQGFNTEAFF
- - TRBJ2-3 TRBV10-3 TGTGCCATCTCGTACGACTCCGCAGATACGCAGTATTTT CAISYDSADTQYF
TRBD2 - TRBJ2-3 TRBV19 TGTGCTTGCAGAGACAGCGGGGGCACAGATACGCAGTATTTT CACRDSGGTDTQYF
TRBD2 - TRBJ2-2 TRBV10-3 TGTGCCATCAGTGCGGGACTAGAAGTCGGGGAGCTGTTTTTT CAISAGLEVGELFF